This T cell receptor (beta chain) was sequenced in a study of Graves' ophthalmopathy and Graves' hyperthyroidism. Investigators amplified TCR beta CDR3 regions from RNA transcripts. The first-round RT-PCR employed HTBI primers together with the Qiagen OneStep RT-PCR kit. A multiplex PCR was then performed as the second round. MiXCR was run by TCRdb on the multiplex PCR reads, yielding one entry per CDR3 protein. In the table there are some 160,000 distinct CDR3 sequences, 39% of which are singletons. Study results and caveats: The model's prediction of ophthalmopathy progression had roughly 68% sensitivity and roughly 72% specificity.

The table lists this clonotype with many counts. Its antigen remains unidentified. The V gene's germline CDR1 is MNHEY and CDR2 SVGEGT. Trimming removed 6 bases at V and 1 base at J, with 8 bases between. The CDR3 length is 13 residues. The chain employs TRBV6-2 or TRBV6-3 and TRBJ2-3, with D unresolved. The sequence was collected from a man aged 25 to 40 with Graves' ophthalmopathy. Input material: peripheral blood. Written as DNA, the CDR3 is TGTGCCAGCAGACCTACTGGCACAGATACGCAGTATTTT. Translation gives CASRPTGTDTQYF.